This entry features one T cell receptor (beta chain) sequence. The sample comes from a study of blood T cell repertoires in COVID-19. The CDR3 covers 15 residues. V gave up 4 bases and J gave up 4 bases; unmatched junction bases: 7. Looked up from germline, CDR1 is LGHDT and CDR2 is YNNKEL (reference sequence). How the authors handled the data: Estimates of nucleated cell counts were drawn from the amplification of reference gene primers. Here immunoSEQ multiplex PCR was the method, and the copy in TCRdb shows in-frame clones only, minus some. The DNA gave D and trimming, while V, J and clone size come from that table. The sample shows 300,000 to 350,000 clones, about nine tenths of them seen only once.

V gene TRBV3-1 (or the pseudogene TRBV3-2) combines with J gene TRBJ2-3, with 8 positions matching TRBD2. This clonotype was sampled from a woman aged 25 to 39 with COVID-19, enrolled during active disease. The sample was peripheral blood. The CDR3 region is CASSPGGGAPDTQYF. In nucleotides, the CDR3 is TGTGCCAGCAGCCCGGGAGGGGGGGCCCCAGATACGCAGTATTTT.